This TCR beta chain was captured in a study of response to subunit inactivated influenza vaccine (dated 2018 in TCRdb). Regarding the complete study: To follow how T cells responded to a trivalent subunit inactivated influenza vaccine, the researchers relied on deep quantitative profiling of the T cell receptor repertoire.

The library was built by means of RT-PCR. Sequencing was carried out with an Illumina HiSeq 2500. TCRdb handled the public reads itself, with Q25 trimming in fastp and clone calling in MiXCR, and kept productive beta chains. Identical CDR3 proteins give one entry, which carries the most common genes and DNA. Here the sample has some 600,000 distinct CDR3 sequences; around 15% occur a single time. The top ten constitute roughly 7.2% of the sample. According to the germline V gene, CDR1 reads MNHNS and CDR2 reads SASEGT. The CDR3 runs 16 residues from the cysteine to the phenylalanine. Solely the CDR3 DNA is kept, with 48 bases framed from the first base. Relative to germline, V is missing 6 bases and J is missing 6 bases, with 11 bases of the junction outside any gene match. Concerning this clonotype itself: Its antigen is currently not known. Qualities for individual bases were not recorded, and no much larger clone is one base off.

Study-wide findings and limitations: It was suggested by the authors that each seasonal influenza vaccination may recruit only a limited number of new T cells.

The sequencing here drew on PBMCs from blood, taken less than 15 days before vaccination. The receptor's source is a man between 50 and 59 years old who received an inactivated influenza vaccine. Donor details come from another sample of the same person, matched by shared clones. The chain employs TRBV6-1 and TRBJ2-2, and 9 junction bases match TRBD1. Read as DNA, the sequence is TGTGCCAGCAGCACAATAAACAGGGGGCGCCCCGGGGAGCTGTTTTTT. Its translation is CASSTINRGRPGELFF.